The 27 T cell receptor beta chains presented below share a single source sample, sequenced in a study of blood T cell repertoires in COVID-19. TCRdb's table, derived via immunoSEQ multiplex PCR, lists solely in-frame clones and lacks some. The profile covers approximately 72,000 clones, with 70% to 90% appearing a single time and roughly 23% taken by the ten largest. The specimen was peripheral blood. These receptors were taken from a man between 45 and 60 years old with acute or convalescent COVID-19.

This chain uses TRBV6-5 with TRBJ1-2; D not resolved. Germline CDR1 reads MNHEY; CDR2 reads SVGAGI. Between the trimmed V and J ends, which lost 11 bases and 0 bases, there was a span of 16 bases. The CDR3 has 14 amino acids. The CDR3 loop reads CAPYTGGPNYGYTF. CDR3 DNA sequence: TGTGCCCCATACACCGGAGGCCCTAACTATGGCTACACCTTC.

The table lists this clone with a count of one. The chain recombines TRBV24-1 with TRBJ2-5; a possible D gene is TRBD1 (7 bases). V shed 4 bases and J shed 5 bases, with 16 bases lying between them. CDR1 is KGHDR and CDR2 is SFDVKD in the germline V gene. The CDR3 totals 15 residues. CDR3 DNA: TGTGCCACCAGTGAGTCTACAGGGGCGGGGGAGACCCAGTACTTC. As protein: CATSESTGAGETQYF.

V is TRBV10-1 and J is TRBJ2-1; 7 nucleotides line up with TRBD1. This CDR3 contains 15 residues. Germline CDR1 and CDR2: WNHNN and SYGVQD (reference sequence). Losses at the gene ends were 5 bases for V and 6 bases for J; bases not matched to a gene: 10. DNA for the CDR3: TGCGCCAGCAGTCCCGGGACAGAGGGTCTCAATGAGCAGTTCTTC. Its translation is CASSPGTEGLNEQFF.

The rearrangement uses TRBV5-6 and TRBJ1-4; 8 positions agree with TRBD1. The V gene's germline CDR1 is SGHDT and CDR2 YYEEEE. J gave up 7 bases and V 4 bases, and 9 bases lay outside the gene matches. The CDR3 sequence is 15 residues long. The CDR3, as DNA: TGTGCCAGCAGCCCCCGGACAGGGCGAGGTGAAAAACTGTTTTTT. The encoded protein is CASSPRTGRGEKLFF.

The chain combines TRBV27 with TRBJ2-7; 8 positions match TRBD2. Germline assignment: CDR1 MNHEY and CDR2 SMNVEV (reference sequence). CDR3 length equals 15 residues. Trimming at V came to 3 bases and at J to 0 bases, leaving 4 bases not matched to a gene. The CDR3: CASSFAGGSSYEQYF. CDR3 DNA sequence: TGTGCCAGCAGTTTTGCGGGGGGTAGCTCCTACGAGCAGTACTTC.

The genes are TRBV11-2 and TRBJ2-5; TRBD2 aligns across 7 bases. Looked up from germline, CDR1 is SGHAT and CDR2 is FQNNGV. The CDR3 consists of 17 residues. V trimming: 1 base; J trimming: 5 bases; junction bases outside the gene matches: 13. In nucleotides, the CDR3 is TGTGCCAGCAGCTTAGGGGCTAGCGGCTTCGTAGGGGAGACCCAGTACTTC. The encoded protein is CASSLGASGFVGETQYF.

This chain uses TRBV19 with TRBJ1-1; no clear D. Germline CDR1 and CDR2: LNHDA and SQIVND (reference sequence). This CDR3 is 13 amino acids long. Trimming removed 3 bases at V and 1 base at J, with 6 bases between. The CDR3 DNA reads TGTGCCAGTAGTATTAGCAAGAACACTGAAGCTTTCTTT. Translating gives CASSISKNTEAFF.

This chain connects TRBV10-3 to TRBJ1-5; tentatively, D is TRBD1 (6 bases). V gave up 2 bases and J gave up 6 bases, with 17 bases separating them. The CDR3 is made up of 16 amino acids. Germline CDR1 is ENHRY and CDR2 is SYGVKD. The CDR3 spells CAISEPSGGLGQPQHF. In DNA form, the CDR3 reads TGTGCCATCAGTGAGCCAAGCGGGGGGCTCGGTCAGCCCCAGCATTTT.

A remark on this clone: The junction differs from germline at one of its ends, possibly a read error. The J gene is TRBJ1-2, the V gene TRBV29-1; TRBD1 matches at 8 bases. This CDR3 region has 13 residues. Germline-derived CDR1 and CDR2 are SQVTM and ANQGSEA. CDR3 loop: CSAMTGDNHGYTF. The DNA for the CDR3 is TGCAGCGCAATGACAGGGGATAACCATGGCTACACCTTC. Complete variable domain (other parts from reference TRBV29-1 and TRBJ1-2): SAVISQKPSRDICQRGTSLTIQCQVDSQVTMMFWYRQQPGQSLTLIATANQGSEATYESGFVIDKFPISRPNLTFSTLTVSNMSPEDSSIYLCSAMTGDNHGYTFGSGTRLTVV.

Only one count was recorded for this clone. This chain's CDR3 is CAWTGEKLFF. The CDR3 DNA sequence: TGTGCCTGGACCGGTGAAAAACTGTTTTTT. The chain employs TRBV30 and TRBJ1-4; D not resolved. V was trimmed by 4 bases and J by 7 bases, leaving 4 bases between them. In germline, CDR1 is GTSNPN, CDR2 SVGIG (reference sequence). The CDR3 runs 10 residues.

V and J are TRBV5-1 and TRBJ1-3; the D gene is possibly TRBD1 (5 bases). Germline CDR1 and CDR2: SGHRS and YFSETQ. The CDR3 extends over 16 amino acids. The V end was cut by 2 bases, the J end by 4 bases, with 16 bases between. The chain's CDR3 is CASSFGGAAEGNTIYF. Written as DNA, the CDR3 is TGCGCCAGCAGCTTCGGGGGAGCGGCGGAGGGAAACACCATATATTTT.

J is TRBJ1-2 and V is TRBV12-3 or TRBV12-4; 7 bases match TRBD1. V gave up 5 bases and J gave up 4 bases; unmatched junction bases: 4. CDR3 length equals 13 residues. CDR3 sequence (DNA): TGTGCCAGCAGTCCCACAGGGGTCTATGGCTACACCTTC. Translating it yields CASSPTGVYGYTF.

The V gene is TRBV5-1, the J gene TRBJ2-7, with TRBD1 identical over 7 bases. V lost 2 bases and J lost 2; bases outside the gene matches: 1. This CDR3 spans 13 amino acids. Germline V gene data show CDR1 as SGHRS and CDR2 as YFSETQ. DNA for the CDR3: TGCGCCAGCAGCTTTCAGGGGGCCTACGAGCAGTACGTC. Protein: CASSFQGAYEQYV.

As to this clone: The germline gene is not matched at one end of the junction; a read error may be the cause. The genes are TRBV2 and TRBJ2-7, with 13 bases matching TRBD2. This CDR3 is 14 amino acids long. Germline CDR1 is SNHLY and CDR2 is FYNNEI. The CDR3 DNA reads TGTGCCAGCAGTGAGGTGACTAGCGGGGGGCCTCTCATCTTC. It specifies CASSEVTSGGPLIF. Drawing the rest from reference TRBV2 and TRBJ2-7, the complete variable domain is EPEVTQTPSHQVTQMGQEVILRCVPISNHLYFYWYRQILGQKVEFLVSFYNNEISEKSEIFDDQFSVERPDGSNFTLKIRSTKLEDSAMYFCASSEVTSGGPLIFGPGTRLTVT.

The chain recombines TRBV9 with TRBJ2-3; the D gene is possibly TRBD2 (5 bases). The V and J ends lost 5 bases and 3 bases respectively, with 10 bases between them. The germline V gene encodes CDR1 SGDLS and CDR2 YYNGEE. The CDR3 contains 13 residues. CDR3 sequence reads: CASSGLTTDTQYF. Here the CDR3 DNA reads TGTGCCAGCAGTGGACTCACGACAGATACGCAGTATTTT.

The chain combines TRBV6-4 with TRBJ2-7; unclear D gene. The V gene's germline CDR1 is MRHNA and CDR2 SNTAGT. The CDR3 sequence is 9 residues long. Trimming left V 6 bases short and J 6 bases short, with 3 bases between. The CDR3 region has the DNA TGTGCCAGCAGGGCCGAGCAGTACGTC. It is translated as CASRAEQYV.

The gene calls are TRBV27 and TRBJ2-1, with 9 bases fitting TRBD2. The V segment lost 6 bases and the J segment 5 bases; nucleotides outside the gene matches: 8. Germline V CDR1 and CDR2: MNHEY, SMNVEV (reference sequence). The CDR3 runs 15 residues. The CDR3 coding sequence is TGTGCCAGCAGCTTAAGAGCGGGGGGCAACAATGAGCAGTTCTTC. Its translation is CASSLRAGGNNEQFF.

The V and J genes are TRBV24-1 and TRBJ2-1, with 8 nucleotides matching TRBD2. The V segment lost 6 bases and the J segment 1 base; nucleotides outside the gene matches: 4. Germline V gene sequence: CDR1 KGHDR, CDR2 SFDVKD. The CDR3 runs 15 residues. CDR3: CATSPRGASYNEQFF. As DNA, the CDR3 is TGTGCCACCAGTCCGCGGGGGGCGTCCTACAATGAGCAGTTCTTC.

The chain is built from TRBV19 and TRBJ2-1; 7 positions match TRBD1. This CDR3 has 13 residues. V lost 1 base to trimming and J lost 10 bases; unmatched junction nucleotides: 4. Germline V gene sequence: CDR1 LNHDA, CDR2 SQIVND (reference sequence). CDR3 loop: CASSIGRGNEQFF. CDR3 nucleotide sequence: TGTGCCAGTAGTATAGGCAGGGGGAACGAGCAGTTCTTC.

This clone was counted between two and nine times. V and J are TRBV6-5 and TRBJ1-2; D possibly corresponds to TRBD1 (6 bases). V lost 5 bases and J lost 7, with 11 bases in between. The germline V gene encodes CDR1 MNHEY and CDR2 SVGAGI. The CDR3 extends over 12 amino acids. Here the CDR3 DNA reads TGTGCCAGCAGTCAGGGGACCAGTGGCTACACCTTC. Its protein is CASSQGTSGYTF.

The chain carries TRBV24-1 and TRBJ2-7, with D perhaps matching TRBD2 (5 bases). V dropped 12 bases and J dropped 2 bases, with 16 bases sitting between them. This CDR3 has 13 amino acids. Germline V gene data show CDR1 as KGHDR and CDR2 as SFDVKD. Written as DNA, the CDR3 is TGTGCCCCCCCCCGGGGTGCACCCTACGAGCAGTACGTC. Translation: CAPPRGAPYEQYV.

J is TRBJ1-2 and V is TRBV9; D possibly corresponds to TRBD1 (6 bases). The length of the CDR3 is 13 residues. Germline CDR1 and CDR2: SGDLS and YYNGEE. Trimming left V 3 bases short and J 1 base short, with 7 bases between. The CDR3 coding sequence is TGTGCCAGCAGCGAACAGGGTAACTATGGCTACACCTTC. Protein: CASSEQGNYGYTF.

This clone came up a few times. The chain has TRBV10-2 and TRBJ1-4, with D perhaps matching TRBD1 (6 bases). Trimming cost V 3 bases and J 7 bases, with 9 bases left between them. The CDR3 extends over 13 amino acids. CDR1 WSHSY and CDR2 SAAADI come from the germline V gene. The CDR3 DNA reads TGCGCCAGCAGTGACAGGGGTCGTGAAAAACTGTTTTTT. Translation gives CASSDRGREKLFF.

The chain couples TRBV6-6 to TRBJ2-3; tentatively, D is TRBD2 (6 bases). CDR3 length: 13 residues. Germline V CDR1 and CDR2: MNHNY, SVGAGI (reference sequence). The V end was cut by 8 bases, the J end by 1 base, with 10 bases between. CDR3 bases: TGTGCCAGCTGTCCGGGGGGCACAGATACGCAGTATTTT. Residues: CASCPGGTDTQYF.

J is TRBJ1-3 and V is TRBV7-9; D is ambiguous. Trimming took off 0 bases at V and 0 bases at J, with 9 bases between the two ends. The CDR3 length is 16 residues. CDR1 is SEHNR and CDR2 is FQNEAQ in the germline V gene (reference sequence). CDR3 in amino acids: CASSLAAAASGNTIYF. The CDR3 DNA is TGTGCCAGCAGCTTAGCGGCGGCGGCCTCTGGAAACACCATATATTTT.

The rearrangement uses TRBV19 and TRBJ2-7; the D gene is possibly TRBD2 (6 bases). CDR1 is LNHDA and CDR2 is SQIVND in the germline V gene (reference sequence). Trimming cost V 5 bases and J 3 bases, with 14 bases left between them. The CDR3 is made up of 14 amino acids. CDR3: CASSSGLAYYEQYF. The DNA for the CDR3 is TGTGCCAGTAGTTCCGGGCTAGCGTACTACGAGCAGTACTTC.

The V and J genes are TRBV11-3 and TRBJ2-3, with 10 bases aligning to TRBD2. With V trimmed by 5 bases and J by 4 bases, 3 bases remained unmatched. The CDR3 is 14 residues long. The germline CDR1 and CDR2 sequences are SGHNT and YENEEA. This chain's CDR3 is CASSPGLAADTQYF. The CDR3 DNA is TGTGCCAGCAGCCCTGGACTAGCGGCAGATACGCAGTATTTT. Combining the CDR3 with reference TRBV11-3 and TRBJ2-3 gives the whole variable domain EAGVVQSPRYKIIEKKQPVAFWCNPISGHNTLYWYLQNLGQGPELLIRYENEEAVDDSQLPKDRFSAERLKGVDSTLKIQPAELGDSAVYLCASSPGLAADTQYFGPGTRLTVL.